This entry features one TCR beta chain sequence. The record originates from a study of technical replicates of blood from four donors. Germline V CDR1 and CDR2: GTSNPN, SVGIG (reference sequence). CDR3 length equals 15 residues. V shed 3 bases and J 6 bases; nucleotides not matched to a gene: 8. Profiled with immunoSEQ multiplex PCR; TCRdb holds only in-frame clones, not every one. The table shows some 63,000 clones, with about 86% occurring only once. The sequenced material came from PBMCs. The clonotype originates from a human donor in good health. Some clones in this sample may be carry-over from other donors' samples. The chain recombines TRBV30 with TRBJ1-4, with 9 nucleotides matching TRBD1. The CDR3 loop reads CAWSLTGGWYEKLFF. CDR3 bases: TGTGCCTGGAGCCTTACAGGGGGCTGGTATGAAAAACTGTTTTTT.